This TCR beta chain was identified in a study of shared clonotypes between healthy human individuals. V was trimmed by 4 bases and J by 5 bases, leaving 17 bases between them. The CDR3 runs to 16 residues. Looked up from germline, CDR1 is SGHDN and CDR2 is FVKESK. The material for each subset, its genomic DNA, was split evenly across several immunoSEQ plates. As originally analysed: Junction-only immunoSEQ sequences carried no quality scores, so filtering differed. Profiled with immunoSEQ multiplex PCR; TCRdb holds only in-frame clones, not every one. V, J and clone size reflect that table, while D and trimming were determined from the DNA. The sample lists 2 million to 2.5 million clones; approximately 96% were seen once. Among the donors, all were Caucasian adults who lived in Nashville, Tennessee.

Input material: naive CD4+ T cells sorted from blood. Regarding subset: CD45RA+ positively selected. This TCR was recovered from a man between 18 and 29 years old in good health. This chain uses TRBV14 with TRBJ1-4; the D gene is possibly TRBD1 (5 bases). DNA for the CDR3: TGTGCCAGCAGCCGACGGAGGGACCCCATGAATGAAAAACTGTTTTTT. It yields the protein CASSRRRDPMNEKLFF.